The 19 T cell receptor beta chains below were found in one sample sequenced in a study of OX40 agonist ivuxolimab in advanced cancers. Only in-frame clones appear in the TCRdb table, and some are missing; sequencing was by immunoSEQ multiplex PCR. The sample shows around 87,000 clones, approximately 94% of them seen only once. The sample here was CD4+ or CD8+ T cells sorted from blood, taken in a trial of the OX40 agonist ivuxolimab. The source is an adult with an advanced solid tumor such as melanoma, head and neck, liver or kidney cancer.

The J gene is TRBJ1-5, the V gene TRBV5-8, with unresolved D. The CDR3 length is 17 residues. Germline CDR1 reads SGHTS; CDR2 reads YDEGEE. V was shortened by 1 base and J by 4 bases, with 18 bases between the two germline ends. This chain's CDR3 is CASSLWVSGSPNQPQHF. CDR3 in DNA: TGTGCCAGCAGCTTGTGGGTTTCGGGGTCCCCGAATCAGCCCCAGCATTTT. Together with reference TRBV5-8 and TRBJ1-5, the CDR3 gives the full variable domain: EAGVTQSPTHLIKTRGQQATLRCSPISGHTSVYWYQQALGLGLQFLLWYDEGEERNRGNFPPRFSGRQFPNYSSELNVNALELEDSALYLCASSLWVSGSPNQPQHFGDGTRLSIL.

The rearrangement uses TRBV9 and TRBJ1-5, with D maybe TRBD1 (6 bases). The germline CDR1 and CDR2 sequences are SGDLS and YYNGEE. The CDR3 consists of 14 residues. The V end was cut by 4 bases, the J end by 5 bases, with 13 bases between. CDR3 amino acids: CASSLQGWDQPQHF. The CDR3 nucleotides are TGTGCCAGCAGCCTACAGGGATGGGATCAGCCCCAGCATTTT. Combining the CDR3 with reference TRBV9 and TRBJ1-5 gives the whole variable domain DSGVTQTPKHLITATGQRVTLRCSPRSGDLSVYWYQQSLDQGLQFLIQYYNGEERAKGNILERFSAQQFPDLHSELNLSSLELGDSALYFCASSLQGWDQPQHFGDGTRLSIL.

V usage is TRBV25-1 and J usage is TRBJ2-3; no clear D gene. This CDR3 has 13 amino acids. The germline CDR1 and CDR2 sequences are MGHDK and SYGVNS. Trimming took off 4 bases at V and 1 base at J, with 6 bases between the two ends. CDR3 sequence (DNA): TGTGCCAGCAGTGTTAGACGCACAGATACGCAGTATTTT. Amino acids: CASSVRRTDTQYF.

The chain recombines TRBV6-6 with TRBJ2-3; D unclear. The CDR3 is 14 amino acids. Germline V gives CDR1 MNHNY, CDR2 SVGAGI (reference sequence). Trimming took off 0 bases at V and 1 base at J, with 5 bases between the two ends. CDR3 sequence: CASSYSGGTDTQYF. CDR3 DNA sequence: TGTGCCAGCAGTTACTCTGGCGGCACAGATACGCAGTATTTT.

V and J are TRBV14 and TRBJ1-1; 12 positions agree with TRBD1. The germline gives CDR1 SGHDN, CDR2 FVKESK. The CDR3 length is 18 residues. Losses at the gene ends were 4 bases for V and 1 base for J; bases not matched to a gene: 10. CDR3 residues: CASSLIPGQGAGNTEAFF. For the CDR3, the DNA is TGTGCCAGCAGCCTTATCCCGGGACAGGGGGCTGGGAACACTGAAGCTTTCTTT.

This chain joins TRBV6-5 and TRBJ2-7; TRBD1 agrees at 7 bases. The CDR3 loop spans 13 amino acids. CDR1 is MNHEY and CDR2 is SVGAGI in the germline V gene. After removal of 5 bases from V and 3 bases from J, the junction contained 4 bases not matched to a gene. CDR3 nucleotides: TGTGCCAGCAGTCCGGGACAGCACTACGAGCAGTACTTC. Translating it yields CASSPGQHYEQYF.

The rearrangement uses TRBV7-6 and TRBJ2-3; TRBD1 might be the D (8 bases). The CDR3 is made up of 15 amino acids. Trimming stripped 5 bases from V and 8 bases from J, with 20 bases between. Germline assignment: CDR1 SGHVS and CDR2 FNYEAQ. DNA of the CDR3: TGTGCCAGCAGCACGAACACAGGGGGGGGAGTTACGCAGTATTTT. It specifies CASSTNTGGGVTQYF.

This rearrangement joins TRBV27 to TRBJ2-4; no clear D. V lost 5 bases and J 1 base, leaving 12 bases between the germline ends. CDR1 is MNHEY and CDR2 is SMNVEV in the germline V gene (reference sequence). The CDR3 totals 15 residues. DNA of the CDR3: TGTGCCAGCAGTGTGAACCTAGTTGCCAAAAACATTCAGTACTTC. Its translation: CASSVNLVAKNIQYF.

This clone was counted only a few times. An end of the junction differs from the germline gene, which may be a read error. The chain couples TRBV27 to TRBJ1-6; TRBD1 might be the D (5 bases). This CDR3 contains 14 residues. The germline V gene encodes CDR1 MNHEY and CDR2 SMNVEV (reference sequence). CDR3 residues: CASSPHTSTGTKLF. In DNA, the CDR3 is TGTGCCAGCAGTCCACACACCTCAACCGGGACGAAGCTCTTT.

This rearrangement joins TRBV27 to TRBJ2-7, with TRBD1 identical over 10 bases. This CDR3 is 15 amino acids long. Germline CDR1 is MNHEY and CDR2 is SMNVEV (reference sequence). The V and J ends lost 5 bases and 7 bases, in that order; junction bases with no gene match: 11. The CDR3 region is CASSPRTGGRGEQYF. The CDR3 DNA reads TGTGCCAGCAGTCCCAGGACAGGGGGAAGAGGAGAGCAGTACTTC.

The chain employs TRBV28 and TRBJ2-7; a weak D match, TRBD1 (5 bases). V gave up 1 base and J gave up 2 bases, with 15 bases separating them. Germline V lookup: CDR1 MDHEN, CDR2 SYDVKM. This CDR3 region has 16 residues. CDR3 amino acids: CASSLSRTTTPYEQYF. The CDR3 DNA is TGTGCCAGCAGTTTATCCCGGACAACCACCCCCTACGAGCAGTACTTC.

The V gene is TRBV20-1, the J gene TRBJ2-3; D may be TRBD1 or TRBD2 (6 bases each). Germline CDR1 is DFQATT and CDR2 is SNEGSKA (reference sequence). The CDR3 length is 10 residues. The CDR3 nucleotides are TGCAGCTTACAGGGAGGACTGCAGTATTTT. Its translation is CSLQGGLQYF.

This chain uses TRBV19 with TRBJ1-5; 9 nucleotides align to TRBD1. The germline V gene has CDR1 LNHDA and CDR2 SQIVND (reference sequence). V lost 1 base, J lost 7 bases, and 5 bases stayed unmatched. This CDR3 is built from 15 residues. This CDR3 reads CASSIGGQGRQPQHF. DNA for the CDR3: TGTGCCAGTAGTATAGGGGGACAGGGTAGGCAGCCCCAGCATTTT.

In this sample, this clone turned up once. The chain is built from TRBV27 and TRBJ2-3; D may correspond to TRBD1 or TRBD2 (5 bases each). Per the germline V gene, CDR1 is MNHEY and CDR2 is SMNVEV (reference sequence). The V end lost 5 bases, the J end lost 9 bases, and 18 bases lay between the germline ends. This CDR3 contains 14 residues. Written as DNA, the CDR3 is TGTGCCAGCAGTCCGCCCGGGACGGTGCAGACGCAGTATTTT. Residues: CASSPPGTVQTQYF.

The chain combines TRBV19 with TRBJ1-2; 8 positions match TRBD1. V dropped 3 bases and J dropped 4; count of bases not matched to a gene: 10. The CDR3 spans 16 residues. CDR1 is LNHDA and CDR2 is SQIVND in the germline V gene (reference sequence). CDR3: CASSIKGQALIYGYTF. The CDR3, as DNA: TGTGCCAGTAGTATCAAGGGACAGGCCCTAATCTATGGCTACACCTTC.

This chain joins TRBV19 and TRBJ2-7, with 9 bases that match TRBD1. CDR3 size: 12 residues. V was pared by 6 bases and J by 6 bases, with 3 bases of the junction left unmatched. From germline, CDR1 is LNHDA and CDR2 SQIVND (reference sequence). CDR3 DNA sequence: TGTGCCAGTAGCACAGGGGGCCCCGAGCAGTACTTC. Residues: CASSTGGPEQYF.

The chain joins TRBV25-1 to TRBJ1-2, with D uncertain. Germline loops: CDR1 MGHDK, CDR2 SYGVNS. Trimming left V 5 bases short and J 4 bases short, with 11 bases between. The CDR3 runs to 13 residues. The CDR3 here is CASSKQDRYGYTF. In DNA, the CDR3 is TGTGCCAGCAGTAAGCAGGACCGCTATGGCTACACCTTC.

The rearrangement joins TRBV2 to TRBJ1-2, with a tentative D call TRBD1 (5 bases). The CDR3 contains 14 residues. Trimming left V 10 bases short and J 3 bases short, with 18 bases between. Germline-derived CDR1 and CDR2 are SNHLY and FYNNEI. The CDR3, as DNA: TGTGCCAACCTGAGGGACGGATACGACTATGGCTACACCTTC. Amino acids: CANLRDGYDYGYTF.

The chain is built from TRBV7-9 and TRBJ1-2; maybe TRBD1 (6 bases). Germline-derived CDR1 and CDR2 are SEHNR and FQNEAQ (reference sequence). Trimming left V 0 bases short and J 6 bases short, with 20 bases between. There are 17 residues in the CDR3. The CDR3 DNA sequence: TGTGCCAGCAGCTTAGCTAGGGAGGGGGGCGCATCGAATGGCTACACCTTC. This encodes CASSLAREGGASNGYTF.